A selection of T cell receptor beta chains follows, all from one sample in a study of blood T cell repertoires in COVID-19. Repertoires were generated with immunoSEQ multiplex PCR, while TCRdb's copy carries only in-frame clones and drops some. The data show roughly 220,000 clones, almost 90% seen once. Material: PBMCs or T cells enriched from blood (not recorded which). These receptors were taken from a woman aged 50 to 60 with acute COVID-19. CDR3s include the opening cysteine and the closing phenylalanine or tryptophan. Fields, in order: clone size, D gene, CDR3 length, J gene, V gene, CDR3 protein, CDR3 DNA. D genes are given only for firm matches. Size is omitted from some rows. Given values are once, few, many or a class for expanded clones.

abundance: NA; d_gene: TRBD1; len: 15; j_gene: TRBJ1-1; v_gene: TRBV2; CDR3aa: CASSVLRQGNTEAFF; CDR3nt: TGTGCCAGCAGTGTCCTTAGACAGGGGAACACTGAAGCTTTCTTT
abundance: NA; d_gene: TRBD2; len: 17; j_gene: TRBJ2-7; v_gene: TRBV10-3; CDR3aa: CAISEPGLAGSSYEQYF; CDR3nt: TGTGCCATCAGTGAGCCGGGACTAGCGGGAAGCTCCTACGAGCAGTACTTC
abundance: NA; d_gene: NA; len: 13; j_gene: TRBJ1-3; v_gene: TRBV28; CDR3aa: CASAENNGNTIYF; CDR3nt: TGTGCCAGCGCTGAGAATAATGGAAACACCATATATTTT
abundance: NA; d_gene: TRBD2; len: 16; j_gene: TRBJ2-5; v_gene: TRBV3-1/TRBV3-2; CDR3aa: CASSLGTSGSKETQYF; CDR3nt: TGTGCCAGCAGCCTCGGGACTAGCGGGAGTAAGGAGACCCAGTACTTC
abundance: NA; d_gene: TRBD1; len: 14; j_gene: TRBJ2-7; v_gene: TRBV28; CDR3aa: CASKLAGGIYEQYF; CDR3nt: TGTGCCAGCAAATTGGCAGGGGGCATCTACGAGCAGTACTTC
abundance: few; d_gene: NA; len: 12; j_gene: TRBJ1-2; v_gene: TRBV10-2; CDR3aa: CASSGYSYGYTF; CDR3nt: TGCGCCAGCAGTGGGTACAGCTATGGCTACACCTTC
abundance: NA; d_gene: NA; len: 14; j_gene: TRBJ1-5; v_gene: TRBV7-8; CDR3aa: CASSLDRINQPQHF; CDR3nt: TGTGCCAGCAGCTTAGACAGAATCAATCAGCCCCAGCATTTT
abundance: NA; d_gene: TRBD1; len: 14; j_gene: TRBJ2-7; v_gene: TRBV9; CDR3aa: CASSVAGGSDEQYF; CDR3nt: TGTGCCAGCAGCGTAGCAGGGGGCTCGGACGAGCAGTACTTC
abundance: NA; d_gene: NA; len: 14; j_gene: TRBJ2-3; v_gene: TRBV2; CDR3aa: CASSEQGRTDTQYF; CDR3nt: TGTGCCAGCAGTGAACAGGGGCGCACAGATACGCAGTATTTT
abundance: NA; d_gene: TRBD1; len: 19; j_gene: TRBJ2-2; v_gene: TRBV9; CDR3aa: CASSAQGRDRGLNTGELFF; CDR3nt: TGTGCCAGCAGCGCACAAGGGAGAGACAGGGGACTGAACACCGGGGAGCTGTTTTTT
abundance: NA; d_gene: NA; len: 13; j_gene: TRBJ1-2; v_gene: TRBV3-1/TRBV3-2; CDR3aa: CASNLGGFYGYTF; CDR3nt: TGTGCCAGCAACCTCGGGGGTTTCTATGGCTACACCTTC
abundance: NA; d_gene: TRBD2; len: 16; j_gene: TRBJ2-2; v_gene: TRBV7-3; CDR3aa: CASSPGASGLSGELFF; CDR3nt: TGTGCCAGCAGCCCGGGGGCTAGCGGGCTCTCCGGGGAGCTGTTTTTT
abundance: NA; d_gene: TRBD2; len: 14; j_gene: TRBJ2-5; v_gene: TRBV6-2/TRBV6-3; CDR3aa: CASSLLAGQETQYF; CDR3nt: TGTGCCAGCAGCCTACTAGCGGGACAAGAGACCCAGTACTTC
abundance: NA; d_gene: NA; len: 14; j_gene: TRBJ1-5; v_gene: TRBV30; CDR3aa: CAWSRGYSNQPQHF; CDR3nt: TGTGCCTGGTCTCGGGGGTATAGCAATCAGCCCCAGCATTTT